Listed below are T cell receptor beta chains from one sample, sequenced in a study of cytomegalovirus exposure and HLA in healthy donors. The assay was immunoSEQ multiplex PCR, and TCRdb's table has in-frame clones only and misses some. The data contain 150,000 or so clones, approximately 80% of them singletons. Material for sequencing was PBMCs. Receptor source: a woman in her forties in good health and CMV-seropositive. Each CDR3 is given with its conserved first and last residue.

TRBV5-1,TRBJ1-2,CASSSQQGGDGYTF
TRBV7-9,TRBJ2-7,CASREQGGSYEQYF
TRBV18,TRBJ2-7,CASSHLQGKAEQYF
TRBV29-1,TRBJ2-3,CSVVGLYTDTQYF
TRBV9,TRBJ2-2,CASSVDAGATGELFF
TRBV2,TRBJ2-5,CASKDSQETQYF
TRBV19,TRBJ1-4,CALRDRGGKLFF
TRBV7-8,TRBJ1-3,CASSPQAGGNTIYF
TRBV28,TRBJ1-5,CASSAYSAYQPQHF
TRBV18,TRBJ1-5,CASSPQSNQPQHF
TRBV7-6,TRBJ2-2,CASSGPGLANNTGELFF
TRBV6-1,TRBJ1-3,CASSERKTGYSGSGNTIYF
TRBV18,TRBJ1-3,CASSPGGPGNTIYF
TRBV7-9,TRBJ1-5,CASSRQGEGQPQHF
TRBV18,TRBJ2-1,CASSPATEYNEQFF
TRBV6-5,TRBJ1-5,CASSSQGNQPQHF
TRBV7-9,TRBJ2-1,CASSIPGGTAEQFF
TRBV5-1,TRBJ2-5,CASSWTPSQETQYF
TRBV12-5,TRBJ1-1,CASGGPGTGWDTEAFF
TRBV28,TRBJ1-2,CASALDRSGYTF
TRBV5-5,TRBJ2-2,CASSPLAGASTGELFF
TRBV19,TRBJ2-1,CASSIGLAGGPWDEQFF
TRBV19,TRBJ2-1,CASSITSVHNEQFF
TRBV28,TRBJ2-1,CASARTGGATNEQFF
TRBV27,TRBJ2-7,CASWDRPYEQYF
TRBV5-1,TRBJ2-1,CASSLTGTGGNEQFF
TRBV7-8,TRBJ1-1,CASSSPLGNTEAFF
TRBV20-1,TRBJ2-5,CSATGKETQYF
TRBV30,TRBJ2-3,CAWSVGGAGSTDTQYF
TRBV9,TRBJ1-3,CASSVSFSGNTIYF
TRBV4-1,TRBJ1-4,CASSLHGTGNEKLFF
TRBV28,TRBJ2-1,CASSNRGLAGGISSYNEQFF
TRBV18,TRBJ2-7,CASSPRTGNRDEQYF
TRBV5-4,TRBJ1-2,CASSTRGGYGYTF
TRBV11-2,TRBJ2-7,CASSSPQIAGGPREQYF
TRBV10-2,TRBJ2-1,CASIKSGSAGEQFF
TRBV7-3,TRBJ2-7,CASSPRPTGLYEQYF
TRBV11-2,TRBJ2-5,CASSLDGLGGSRKEETQYF
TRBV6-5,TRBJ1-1,CASSPPGATEAFF
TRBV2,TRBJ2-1,CASSEARTGDEQFF
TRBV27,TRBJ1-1,CASSFRAPDTEAFF
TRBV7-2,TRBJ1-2,CASSPETGVGYGYTF
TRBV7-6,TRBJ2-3,CASSLALAGGPDTQYF
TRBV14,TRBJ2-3,CASSQVAFLTGSTDTQYF
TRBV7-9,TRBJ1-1,CASSLYSGRDTEAFF
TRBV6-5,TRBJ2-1,CASSRTSGAQPEQFF
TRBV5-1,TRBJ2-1,CASSLGWGTRANEQFF
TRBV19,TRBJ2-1,CASSDGSTGNNEQFF
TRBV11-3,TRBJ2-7,CASSFASPYYEQYF
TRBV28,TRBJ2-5,CASRSSGGRVKTQYF
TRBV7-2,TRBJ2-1,CASSLGISGSGYNEQFF
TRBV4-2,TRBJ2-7,CASSHALAGISSYEQYF
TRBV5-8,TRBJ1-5,CASSSQGIQPQHF
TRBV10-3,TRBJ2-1,CASGLAGGSSSYNEQFF